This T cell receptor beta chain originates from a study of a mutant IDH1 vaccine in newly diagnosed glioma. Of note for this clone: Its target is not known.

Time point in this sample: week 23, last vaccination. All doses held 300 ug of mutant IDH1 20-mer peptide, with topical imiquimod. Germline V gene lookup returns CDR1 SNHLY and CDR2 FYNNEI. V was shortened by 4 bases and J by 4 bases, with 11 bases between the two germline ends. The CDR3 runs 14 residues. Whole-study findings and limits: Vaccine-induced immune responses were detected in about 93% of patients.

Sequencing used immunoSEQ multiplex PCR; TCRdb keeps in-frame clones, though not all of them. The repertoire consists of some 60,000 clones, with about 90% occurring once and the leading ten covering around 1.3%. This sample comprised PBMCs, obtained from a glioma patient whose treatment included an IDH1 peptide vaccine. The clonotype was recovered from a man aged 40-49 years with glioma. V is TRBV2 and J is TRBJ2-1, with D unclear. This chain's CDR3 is CASSVRTPYNEQFF. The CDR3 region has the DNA TGTGCCAGCAGTGTAAGGACGCCTTACAATGAGCAGTTCTTC.